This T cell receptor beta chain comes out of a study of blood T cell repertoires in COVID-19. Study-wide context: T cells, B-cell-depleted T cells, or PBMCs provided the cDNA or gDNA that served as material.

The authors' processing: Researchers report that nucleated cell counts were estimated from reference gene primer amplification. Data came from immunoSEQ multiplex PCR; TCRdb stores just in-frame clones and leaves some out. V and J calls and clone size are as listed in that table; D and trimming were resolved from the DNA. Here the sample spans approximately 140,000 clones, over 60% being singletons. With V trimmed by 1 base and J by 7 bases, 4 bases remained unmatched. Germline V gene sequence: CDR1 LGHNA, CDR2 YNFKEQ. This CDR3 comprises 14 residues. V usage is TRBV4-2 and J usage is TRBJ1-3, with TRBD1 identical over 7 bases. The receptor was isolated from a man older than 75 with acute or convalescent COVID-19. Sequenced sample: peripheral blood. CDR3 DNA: TGTGCCAGCAGCCAAGTGGGGACAGTGAACACCATATATTTT. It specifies CASSQVGTVNTIYF.